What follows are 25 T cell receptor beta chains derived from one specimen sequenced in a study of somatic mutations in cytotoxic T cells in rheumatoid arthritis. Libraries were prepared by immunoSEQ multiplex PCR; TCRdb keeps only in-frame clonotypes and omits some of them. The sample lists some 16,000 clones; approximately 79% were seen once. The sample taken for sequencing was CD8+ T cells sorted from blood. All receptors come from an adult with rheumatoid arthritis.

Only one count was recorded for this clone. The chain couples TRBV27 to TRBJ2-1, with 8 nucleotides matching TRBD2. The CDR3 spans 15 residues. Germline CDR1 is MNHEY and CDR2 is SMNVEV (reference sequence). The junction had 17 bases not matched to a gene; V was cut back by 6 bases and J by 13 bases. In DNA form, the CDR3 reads TGTGCCAGCAGCCCGGGGACTAGGGGACTCGAGGGACAGTTCTTC. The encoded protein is CASSPGTRGLEGQFF.

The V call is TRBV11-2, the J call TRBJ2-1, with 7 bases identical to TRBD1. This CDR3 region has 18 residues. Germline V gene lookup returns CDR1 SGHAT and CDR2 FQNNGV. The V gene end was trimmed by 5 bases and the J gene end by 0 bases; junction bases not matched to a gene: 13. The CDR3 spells CASSPDREPSYSYNEQFF. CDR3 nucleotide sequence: TGTGCCAGCAGCCCTGACAGGGAGCCCTCTTACTCCTACAATGAGCAGTTCTTC.

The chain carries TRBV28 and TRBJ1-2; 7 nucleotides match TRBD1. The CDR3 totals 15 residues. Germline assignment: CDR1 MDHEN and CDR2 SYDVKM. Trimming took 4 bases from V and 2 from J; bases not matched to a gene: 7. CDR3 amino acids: CASSSILGQNYGYTF. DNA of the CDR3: TGTGCCAGCAGTTCCATTTTGGGACAGAACTATGGCTACACCTTC.

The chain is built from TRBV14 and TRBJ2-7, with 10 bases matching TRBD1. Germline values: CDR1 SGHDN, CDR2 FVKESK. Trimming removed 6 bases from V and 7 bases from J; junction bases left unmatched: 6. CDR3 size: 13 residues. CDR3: CASRGTGAEEQYF. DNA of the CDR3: TGTGCCAGCAGAGGGACAGGGGCTGAGGAGCAGTACTTC.

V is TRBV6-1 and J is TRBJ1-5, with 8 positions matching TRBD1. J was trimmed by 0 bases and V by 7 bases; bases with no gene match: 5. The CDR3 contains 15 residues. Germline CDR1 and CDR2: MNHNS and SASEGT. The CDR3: CASIPTGDSNQPQHF. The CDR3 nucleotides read TGTGCCAGCATACCGACAGGGGATAGCAATCAGCCCCAGCATTTT.

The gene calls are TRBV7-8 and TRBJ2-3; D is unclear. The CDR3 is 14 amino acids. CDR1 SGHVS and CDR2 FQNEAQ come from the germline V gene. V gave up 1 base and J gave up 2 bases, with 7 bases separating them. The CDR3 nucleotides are TGTGCCAGCAGCTTAGTTGGGTTCACAGATACGCAGTATTTT. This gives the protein CASSLVGFTDTQYF.

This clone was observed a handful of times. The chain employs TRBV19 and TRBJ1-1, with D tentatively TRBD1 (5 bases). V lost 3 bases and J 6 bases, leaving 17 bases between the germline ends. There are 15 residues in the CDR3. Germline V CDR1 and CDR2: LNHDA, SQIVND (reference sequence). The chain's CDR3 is CASSIGATIGAEAFF. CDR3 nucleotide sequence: TGTGCCAGTAGTATTGGGGCCACTATTGGGGCTGAAGCTTTCTTT.

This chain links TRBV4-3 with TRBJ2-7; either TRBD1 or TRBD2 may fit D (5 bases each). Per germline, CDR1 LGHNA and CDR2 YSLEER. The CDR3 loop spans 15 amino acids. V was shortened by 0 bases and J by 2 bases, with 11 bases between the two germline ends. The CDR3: CASSQESGSPYEQYF. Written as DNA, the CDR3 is TGCGCCAGCAGCCAAGAATCAGGGAGCCCCTACGAGCAGTACTTC.

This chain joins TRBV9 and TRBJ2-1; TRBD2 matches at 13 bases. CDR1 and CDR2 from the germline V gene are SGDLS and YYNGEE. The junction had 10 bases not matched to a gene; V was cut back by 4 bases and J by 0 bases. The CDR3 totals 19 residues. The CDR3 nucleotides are TGTGCCAGCAGCTTCGGACTAGCGGGAGACCCGAGCTCCTACAATGAGCAGTTCTTC. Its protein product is CASSFGLAGDPSSYNEQFF. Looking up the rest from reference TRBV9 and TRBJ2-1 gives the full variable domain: DSGVTQTPKHLITATGQRVTLRCSPRSGDLSVYWYQQSLDQGLQFLIQYYNGEERAKGNILERFSAQQFPDLHSELNLSSLELGDSALYFCASSFGLAGDPSSYNEQFFGPGTRLTVL.

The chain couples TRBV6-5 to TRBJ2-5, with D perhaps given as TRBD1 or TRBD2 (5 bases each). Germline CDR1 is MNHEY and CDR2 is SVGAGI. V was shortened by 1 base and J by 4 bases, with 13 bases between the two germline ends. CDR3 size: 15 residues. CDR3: CASSYYGTEGETQYF. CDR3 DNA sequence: TGTGCCAGCAGTTACTATGGGACCGAGGGAGAGACCCAGTACTTC.

The CDR3 spells CASRTGGADWPQHF. The CDR3 nucleotides are TGTGCCAGCAGAACGGGGGGGGCCGACTGGCCCCAGCATTTT. The chain uses TRBV7-3 and TRBJ1-5; the D gene is possibly TRBD1 (6 bases). The CDR3 totals 14 residues. Per the germline V gene, CDR1 is SGHTA and CDR2 is FQGTGA. V was pared by 6 bases and J by 9 bases, with 18 bases between.

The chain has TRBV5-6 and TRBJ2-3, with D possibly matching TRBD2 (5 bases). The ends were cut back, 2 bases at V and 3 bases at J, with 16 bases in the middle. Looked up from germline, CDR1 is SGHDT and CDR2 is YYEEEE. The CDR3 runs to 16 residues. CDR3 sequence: CASSFLGALGTDTQYF. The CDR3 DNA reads TGTGCCAGCAGCTTCCTGGGAGCTCTCGGGACAGATACGCAGTATTTT.

This CDR3 is CASSLQTRTSGRAETQYF. CDR3 in DNA: TGTGCCAGCAGCTTACAGACCCGGACTAGCGGAAGGGCGGAGACCCAGTACTTC. J is TRBJ2-5 and V is TRBV7-9; the match to TRBD2 covers 10 bases. The junction had 14 bases not matched to a gene; V was cut back by 2 bases and J by 5 bases. Germline CDR1 and CDR2: SEHNR and FQNEAQ (reference sequence). This CDR3 has 18 residues.

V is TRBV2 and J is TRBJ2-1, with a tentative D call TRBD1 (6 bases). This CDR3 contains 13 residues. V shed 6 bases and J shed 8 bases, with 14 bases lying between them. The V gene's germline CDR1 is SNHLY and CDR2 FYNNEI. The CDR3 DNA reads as TGTGCCAGCAGAATGAGGGGGAAAGATGAGCAGTTCTTC. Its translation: CASRMRGKDEQFF.

The CDR3 coding sequence is TGTGCCAGCAGTTGGGGGGTAGCCAAAAACATTCAGTACTTC. It yields the protein CASSWGVAKNIQYF. The rearrangement uses TRBV25-1 and TRBJ2-4; D might be TRBD2 (6 bases). Germline assignment: CDR1 MGHDK and CDR2 SYGVNS. This CDR3 comprises 14 residues. The V end lost 5 bases, the J end lost 0 bases, and 8 bases lay between the germline ends.

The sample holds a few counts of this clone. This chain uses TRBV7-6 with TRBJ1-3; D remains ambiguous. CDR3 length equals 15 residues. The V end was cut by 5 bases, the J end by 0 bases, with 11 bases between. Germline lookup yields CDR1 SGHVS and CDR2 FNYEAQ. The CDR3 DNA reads TGTGCCAGCAGCGCCCGTGAGAACTCTGGAAACACCATATATTTT. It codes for CASSARENSGNTIYF.

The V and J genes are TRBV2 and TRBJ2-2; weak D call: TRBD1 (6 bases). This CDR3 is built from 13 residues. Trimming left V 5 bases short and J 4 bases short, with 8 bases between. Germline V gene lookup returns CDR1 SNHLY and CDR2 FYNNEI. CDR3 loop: CASSTGTTGELFF. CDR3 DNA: TGTGCCAGCAGTACAGGGACCACCGGGGAGCTGTTTTTT.

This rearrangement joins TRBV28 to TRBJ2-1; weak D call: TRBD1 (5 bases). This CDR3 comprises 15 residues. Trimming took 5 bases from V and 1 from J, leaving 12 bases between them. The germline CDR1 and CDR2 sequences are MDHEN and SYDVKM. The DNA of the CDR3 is TGTGCCAGCAGTCCCAGGGCGCGGTCCTACAATGAGCAGTTCTTC. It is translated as CASSPRARSYNEQFF.

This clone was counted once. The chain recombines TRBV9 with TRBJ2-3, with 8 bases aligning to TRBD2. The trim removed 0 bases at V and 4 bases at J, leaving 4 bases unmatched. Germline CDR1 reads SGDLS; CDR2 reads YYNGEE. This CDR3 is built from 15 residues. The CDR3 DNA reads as TGTGCCAGCAGCGTAGCCGGACTAGCAGCAGATACGCAGTATTTT. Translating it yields CASSVAGLAADTQYF.

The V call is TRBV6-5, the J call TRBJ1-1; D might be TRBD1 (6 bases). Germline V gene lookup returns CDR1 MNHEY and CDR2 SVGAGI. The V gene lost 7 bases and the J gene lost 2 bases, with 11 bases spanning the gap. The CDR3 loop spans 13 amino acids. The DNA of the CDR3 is TGTGCCAGCACCCCAGGGGCAAACACTGAAGCTTTCTTT. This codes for CASTPGANTEAFF.

The CDR3 DNA is TGTGCCAGCAGCGAAGGAGGGGTCCCTGAGCAGTTCTTC. Translation: CASSEGGVPEQFF. V and J are TRBV9 and TRBJ2-1, with D possibly TRBD2 on 6 matching bases. The CDR3 runs to 13 residues. Trimming left V 3 bases short and J 9 bases short, with 13 bases between. In germline, CDR1 is SGDLS, CDR2 YYNGEE.

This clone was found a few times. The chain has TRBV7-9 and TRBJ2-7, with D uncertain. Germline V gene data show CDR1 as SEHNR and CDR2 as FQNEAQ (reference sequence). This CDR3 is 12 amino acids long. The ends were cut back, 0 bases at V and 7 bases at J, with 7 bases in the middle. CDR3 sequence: CASSLALAEQYF. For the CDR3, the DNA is TGTGCCAGCAGCTTAGCGCTGGCGGAGCAGTACTTC.

CDR3 protein: CASRTGAGNTIYF. In nucleotides, the CDR3 is TGCGCCAGTCGGACAGGCGCTGGAAACACCATATATTTT. The chain uses TRBV10-2 and TRBJ1-3, with TRBD1 matching over 7 bases. The V gene's germline CDR1 is WSHSY and CDR2 SAAADI. The CDR3 runs 13 residues. V lost 9 bases and J lost 2; bases outside the gene matches: 4.

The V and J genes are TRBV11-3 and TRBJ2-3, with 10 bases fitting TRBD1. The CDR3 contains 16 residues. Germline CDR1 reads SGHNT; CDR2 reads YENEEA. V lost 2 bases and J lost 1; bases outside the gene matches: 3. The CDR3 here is CASSLRDRGRTDTQYF. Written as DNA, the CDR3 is TGTGCCAGCAGCTTAAGGGACAGGGGACGCACAGATACGCAGTATTTT.

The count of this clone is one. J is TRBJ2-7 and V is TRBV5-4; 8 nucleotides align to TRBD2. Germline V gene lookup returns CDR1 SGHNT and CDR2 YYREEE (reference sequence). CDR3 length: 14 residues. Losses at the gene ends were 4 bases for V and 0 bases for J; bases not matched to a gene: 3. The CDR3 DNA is TGTGCCAGCAGCCCTGGACTAGCCTCCTACGAGCAGTACTTC. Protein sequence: CASSPGLASYEQYF. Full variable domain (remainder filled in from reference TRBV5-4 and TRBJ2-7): ETGVTQSPTHLIKTRGQQVTLRCSSQSGHNTVSWYQQALGQGPQFIFQYYREEENGRGNFPPRFSGLQFPNYSSELNVNALELDDSALYLCASSPGLASYEQYFGPGTRLTVT.